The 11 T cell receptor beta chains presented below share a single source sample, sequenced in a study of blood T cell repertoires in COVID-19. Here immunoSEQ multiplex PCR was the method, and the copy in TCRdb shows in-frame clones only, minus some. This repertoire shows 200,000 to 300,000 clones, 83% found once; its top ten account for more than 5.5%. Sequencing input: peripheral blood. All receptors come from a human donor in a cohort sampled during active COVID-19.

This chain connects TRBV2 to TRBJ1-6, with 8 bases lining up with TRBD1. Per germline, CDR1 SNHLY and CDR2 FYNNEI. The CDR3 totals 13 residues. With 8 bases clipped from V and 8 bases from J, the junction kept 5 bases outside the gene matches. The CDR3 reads CASWGTGYSPLHF. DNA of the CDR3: TGTGCCAGCTGGGGGACAGGCTATTCACCCCTCCACTTT.

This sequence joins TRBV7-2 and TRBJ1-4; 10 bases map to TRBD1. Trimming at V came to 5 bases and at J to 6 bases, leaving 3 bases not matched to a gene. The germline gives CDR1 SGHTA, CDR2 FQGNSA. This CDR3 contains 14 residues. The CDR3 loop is CASSAGTGDEKLFF. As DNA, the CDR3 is TGTGCCAGCAGCGCCGGGACAGGGGATGAAAAACTGTTTTTT.

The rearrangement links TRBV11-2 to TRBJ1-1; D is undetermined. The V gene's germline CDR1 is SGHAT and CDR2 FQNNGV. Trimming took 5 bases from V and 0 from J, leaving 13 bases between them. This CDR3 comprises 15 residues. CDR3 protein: CASSPSRHMNTEAFF. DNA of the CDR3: TGTGCCAGCAGCCCTTCGAGACACATGAACACTGAAGCTTTCTTT.

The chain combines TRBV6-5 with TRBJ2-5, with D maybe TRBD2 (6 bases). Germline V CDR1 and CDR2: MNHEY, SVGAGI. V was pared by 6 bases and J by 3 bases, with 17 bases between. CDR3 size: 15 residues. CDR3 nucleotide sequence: TGTGCCAGCAGATTAGGGCGGGGAGGTGAAGAGACCCAGTACTTC. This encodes CASRLGRGGEETQYF.

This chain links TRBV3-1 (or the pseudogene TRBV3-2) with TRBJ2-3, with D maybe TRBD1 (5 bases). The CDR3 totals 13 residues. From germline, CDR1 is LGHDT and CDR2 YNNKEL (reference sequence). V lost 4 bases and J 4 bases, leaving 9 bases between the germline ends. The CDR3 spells CASSLRQSDTQYF. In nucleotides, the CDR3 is TGTGCCAGCAGCCTGAGACAGTCAGATACGCAGTATTTT.

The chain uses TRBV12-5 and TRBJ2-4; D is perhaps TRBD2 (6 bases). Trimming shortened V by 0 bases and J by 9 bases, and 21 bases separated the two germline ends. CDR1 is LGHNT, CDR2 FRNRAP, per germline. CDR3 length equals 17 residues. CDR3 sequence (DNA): TGTGCTAGTGGTTTGGTACGGGATTCCGGGGGACCTAGCATTCAGTACTTC. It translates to CASGLVRDSGGPSIQYF.

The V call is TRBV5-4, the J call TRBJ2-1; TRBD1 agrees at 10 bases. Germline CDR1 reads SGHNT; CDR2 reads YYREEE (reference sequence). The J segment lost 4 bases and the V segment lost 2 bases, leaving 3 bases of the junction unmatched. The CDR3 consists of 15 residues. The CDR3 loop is CASSLGTGDYNEQFF. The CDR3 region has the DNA TGTGCCAGCAGCTTAGGGACAGGGGATTACAATGAGCAGTTCTTC.

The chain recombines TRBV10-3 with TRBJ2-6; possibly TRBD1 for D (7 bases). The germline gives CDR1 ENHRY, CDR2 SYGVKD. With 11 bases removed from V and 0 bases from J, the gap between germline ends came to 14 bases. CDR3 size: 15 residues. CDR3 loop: CACGAGGSGANVLTF. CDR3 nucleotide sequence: TGTGCCTGCGGGGCAGGGGGCTCTGGGGCCAACGTCCTGACTTTC.

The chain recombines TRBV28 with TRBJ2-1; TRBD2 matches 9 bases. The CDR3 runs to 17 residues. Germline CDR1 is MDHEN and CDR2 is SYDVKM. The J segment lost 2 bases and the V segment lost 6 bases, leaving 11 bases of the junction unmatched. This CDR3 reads CASSITRASGTYNEQFF. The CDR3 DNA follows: TGTGCCAGCAGCATTACACGAGCTAGCGGGACCTACAATGAGCAGTTCTTC.

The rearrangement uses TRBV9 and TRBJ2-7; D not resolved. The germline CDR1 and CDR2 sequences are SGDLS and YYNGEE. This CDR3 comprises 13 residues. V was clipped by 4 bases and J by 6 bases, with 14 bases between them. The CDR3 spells CASSPMAAAEQYF. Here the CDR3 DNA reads TGTGCCAGCAGCCCGATGGCGGCAGCCGAGCAGTACTTC.

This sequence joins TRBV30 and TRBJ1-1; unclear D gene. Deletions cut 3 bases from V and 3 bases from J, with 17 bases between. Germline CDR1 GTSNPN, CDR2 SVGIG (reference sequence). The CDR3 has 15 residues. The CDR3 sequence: CAWRLTGRRDTEAFF. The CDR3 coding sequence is TGTGCCTGGAGGTTGACGGGGAGGAGAGACACTGAAGCTTTCTTT.